This T cell receptor beta chain comes out of a study of CD4 T cells in relation to SARS-CoV-2 and coronaviruses. Across the study: PBMCs were cultured with antigen for roughly 10 days before TCR beta sequencing.

The unexposed donors gave CD4+ T cells in about 2010-2019, prior to COVID-19. After around nine days of culture, CD4+ T cells were isolated. PBMCs were plated at some 2 million per well in IL-2-containing medium. Trimming shortened V by 4 bases and J by 3 bases, and 10 bases separated the two germline ends. The CDR3 runs 13 residues. The germline V gene has CDR1 SQVTM and CDR2 ANQGSEA. About this clone: Its matching antigen is unknown.

Sequencing used immunoSEQ multiplex PCR; TCRdb keeps in-frame clones, though not all of them. The data show 15,000 to 18,000 clones, about four fifths seen once. V usage is TRBV29-1 and J usage is TRBJ1-5; D is perhaps TRBD1 (6 bases). The sequenced sample consisted of CD4+ T cells from PBMCs, cultured in vitro. The sequence was obtained from a human donor in good health. The CDR3 reads CSVGAGANQPQHF. CDR3 coding DNA: TGCAGCGTTGGAGCAGGGGCCAATCAGCCCCAGCATTTT.